This T cell receptor (beta chain) was captured by sequencing in a study of blood T cells in healthy people across ages. Looked up from germline, CDR1 is LGHDT and CDR2 is YNNKEL (reference sequence). CDR3 length: 15 residues. Primers used in a second PCR of roughly 7 to 12 cycles were a sample-barcoded 5' primer and a J-beta primer mix. From the 5' RACE reads, TCRdb called clonotypes with MiXCR, one entry per CDR3 protein. Seen here are 870,000 or so distinct CDR3 sequences, 29% observed once, and the top ten hold 17%. J is TRBJ2-1 and V is TRBV3-1; 7 bases agree with TRBD1. The better agreement between TRBJ2-7 and the DNA end casts doubt on the J call. Sequencing was done on a sample of blood. This receptor was obtained from a woman at least 80 years old in good health. The CDR3: CASRAGGANHNEQYF. The CDR3 nucleotides are TGTGCCAGCCGGGCAGGGGGAGCTAACCACAATGAGCAGTACTTC.